The clone carrying this T cell receptor beta chain was counted only a few times. Its antigen is not identified. Per germline, CDR1 LGHDT and CDR2 YNNKEL (reference sequence). CDR3 size: 18 residues. V trimming: 4 bases; J trimming: 6 bases; junction bases outside the gene matches: 13. This specimen comes from a study of identical twins. Study-wide results and caveats: Out-of-frame TCR alpha sharing observed in monozygotic twins exceeded model estimates. Because invariant MAIT and iNKT cells could be present, zero-insertion analyses could be partly confounded. Out-of-frame alpha sequences common to twins exhibited an excess of low generation probability.

A universal primer site was created by template switching, with the cDNA bearing unique molecular identifiers. TCRdb analysed the 5' RACE reads with MiXCR anew, one entry per CDR3 protein. The data contain about 530,000 distinct CDR3 sequences, 13% to 15% of them singletons. These data also formed part of another study, on yellow fever vaccine responses in identical twins.

The sequence derives from a woman under 30 in good health. This chain uses TRBV3-1 with TRBJ2-5, with 14 bases fitting TRBD2. The sequenced sample consisted of CD4+ T cells sorted from blood. The chain's CDR3 is CASSRQLTSGGVVKTQYF. For the CDR3, the DNA is TGTGCCAGCAGCCGTCAGCTGACTAGCGGGGGGGTCGTGAAGACCCAGTACTTC.